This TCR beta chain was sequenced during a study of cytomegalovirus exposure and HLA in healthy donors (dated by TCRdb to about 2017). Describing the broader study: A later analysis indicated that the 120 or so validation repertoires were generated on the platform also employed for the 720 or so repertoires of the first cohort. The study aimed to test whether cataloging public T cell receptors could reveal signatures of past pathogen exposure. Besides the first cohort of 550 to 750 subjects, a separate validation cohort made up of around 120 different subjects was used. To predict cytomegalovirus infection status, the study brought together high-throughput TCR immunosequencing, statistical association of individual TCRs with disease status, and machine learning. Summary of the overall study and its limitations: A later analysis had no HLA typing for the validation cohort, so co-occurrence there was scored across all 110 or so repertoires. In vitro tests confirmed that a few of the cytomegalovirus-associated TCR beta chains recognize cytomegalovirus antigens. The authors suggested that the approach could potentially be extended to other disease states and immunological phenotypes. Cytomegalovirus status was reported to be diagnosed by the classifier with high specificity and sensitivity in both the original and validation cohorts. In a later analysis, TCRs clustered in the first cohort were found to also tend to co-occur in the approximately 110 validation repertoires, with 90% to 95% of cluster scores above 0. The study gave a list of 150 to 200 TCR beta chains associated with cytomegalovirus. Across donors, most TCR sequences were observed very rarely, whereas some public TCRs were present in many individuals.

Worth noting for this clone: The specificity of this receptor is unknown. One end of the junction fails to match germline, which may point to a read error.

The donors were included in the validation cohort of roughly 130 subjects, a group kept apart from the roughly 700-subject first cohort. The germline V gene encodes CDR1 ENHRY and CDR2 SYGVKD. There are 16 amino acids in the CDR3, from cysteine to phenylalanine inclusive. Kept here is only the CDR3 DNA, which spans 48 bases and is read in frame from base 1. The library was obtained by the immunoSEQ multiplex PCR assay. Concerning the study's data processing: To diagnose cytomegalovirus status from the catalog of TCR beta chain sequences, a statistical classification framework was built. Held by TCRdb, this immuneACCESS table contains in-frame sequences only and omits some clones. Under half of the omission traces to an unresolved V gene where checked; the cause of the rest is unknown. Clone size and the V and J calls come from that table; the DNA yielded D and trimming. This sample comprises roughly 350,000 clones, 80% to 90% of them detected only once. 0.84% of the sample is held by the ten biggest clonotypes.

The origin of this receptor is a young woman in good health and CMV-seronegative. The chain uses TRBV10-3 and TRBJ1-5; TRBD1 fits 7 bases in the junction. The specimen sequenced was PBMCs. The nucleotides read TGCGCCATCAGTGATCAACAGGGGCGGGACAATCAGCCCCAGCATTTT. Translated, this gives CAISDQQGRDNQPQHF.